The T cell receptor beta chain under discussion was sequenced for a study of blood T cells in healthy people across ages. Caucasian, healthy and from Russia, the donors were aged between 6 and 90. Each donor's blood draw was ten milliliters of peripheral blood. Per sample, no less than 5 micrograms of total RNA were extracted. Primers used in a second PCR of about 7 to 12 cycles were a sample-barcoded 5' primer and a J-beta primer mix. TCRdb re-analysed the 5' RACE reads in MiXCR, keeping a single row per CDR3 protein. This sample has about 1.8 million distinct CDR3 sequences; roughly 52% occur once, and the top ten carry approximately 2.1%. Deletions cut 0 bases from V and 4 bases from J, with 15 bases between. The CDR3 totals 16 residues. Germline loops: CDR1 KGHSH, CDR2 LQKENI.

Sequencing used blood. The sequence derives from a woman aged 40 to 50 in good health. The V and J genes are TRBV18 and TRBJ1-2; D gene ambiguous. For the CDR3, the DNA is TGTGCCAGCTCACCACCAACGTCGAAGGTCGGCTATGGCTACACCTTC. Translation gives CASSPPTSKVGYGYTF.